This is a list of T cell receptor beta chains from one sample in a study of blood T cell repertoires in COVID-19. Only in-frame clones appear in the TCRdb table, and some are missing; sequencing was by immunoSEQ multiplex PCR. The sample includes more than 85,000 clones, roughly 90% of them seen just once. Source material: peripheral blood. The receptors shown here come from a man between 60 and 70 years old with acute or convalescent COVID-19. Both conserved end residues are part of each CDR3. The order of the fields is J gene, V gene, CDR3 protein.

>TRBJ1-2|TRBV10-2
CASSESWDRERYGYTF
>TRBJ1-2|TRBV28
CASSSGQGYGYTF
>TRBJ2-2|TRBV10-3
CAISDPGVGTGELFF
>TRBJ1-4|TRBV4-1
CASSQVRGTTNEKLFF
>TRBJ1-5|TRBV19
CASSALQGSAQPQHF
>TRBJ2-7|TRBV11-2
CASSSLAARWDF
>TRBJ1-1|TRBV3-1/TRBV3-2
CASSLGAGAFF
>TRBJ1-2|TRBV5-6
CASSLLIAHANYGYTF
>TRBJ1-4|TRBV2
CASTRDRGGEKLFF
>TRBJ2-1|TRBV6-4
CASSVSSGYHNEQFF
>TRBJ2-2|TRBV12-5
CASGSGGRTGELFF
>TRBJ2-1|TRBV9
CASSFHSSGTYNEQFF
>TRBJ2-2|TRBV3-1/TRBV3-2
CASSPGDGAGELFF
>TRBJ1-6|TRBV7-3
CASSLMGTGTNSPLHF
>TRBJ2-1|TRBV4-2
CASSLGQNYNEQFF
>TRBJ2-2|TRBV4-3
CASRFDILGNTGELFF
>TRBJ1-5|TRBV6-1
CAGRRGSNQPQHF
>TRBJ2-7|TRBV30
CAWIRPTSYEQYF
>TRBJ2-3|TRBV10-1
CASSGTEGGTQYF
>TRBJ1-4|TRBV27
CASSGGRNEKLFF
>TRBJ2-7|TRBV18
CASSPYPPTAGYEQYF
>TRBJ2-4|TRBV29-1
CSVEDWAGGLKNIQYF
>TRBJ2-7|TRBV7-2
CASSLRFSGGSKEQYF
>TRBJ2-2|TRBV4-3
CASSRGIAGLNTGELFF
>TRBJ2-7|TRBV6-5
CASSRNGGRYEQYF
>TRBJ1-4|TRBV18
CASSPQSGQAEKLFF
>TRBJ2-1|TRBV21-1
CASYRQGSSYNEQFF
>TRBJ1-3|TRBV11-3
CASSNPPAGGTGNTIYF
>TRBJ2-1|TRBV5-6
CASSLPGADEQFF